The 2 T cell receptor beta chains below come from one sample, sequenced in a study of blood T cell repertoires in COVID-19 (dated by TCRdb to the early 2020s). The library was made by the immunoSEQ multiplex PCR assay. Imported from immuneACCESS, the table was reduced by TCRdb to in-frame sequences with V and J called. These copies leave out some clones; in studies compared against another copy, an unresolved V gene accounts for under half, and the cause of the remainder is not known. The sample table contains roughly 230,000 clones; only one count was recorded for nearly 90% of them. Roughly 4.8% of the sample belongs to the ten largest clones. Sequencing input: peripheral blood. The receptor set was obtained from a woman aged 40 to 49 who had recovered from COVID-19.

This sequence joins TRBV3-1 (or the pseudogene TRBV3-2) and TRBJ2-5; TRBD2 matches at 16 bases. J was trimmed by 5 bases and V by 2 bases; bases with no gene match: 11. The CDR3 spans 19 residues. Germline assignment: CDR1 LGHDT and CDR2 YNNKEL (reference sequence). The CDR3: CASSQTGTSGRASEETQYF. The CDR3 DNA is TGTGCCAGCAGCCAAACCGGGACTAGCGGGAGGGCTTCTGAGGAGACCCAGTACTTC.

The J gene is TRBJ2-5, the V gene TRBV19; D ambiguous. Germline CDR1 LNHDA, CDR2 SQIVND (reference sequence). This CDR3 region has 13 residues. Trimming stripped 4 bases from V and 2 bases from J, with 8 bases between. The CDR3 reads CASSTRIQETQYF. The CDR3 region has the DNA TGTGCCAGTAGTACCAGGATACAAGAGACCCAGTACTTC. Full variable domain (outside the CDR3, taken from reference TRBV19 and TRBJ2-5): DGGITQSPKYLFRKEGQNVTLSCEQNLNHDAMYWYRQDPGQGLRLIYYSQIVNDFQKGDIAEGYSVSREKKESFPLTVTSAQKNPTAFYLCASSTRIQETQYFGPGTRLLVL.